Presented here are 31 T cell receptor beta chains from one specimen sequenced in a study of vaccination effects on CD4 cells after COVID-19. Clones were sequenced by immunoSEQ multiplex PCR, and TCRdb holds only the in-frame ones, with some missing. The sample has around 46,000 clones, more than 65% seen once; the top ten hold roughly 5%. The antigens these receptors bind are not known. Scientists isolated CD4+ T cells after a roughly 9-day culture period ended. The sample here was CD4+ T cells from PBMCs cultured without peptide, taken before COVID-19 vaccination. These receptors were obtained from a human donor who received a COVID-19 vaccine.

The V call is TRBV10-3, the J call TRBJ1-2; 7 bases are a match to TRBD1. V lost 9 bases, J lost 8 bases, and 9 bases stayed unmatched. This CDR3 region has 12 residues. Germline CDR1 is ENHRY and CDR2 is SYGVKD. As DNA, the CDR3 is TGTGCCATGGCGGGACAGAGTAACGGCTACACCTTC. Its translation is CAMAGQSNGYTF.

The chain employs TRBV29-1 and TRBJ1-2; tentative D call: TRBD1 (5 bases). CDR1 and CDR2 from the germline V gene are SQVTM and ANQGSEA. V lost 5 bases and J lost 3, with 13 bases in between. The CDR3 is 13 amino acids. The CDR3 DNA reads TGCAGCGTTACCAGGGCATGGGACTATGGCTACACCTTC. The encoded protein is CSVTRAWDYGYTF.

The V gene is TRBV28, the J gene TRBJ1-2; perhaps TRBD1 as D (5 bases). This CDR3 is 13 amino acids long. Trimming removed 8 bases from V and 4 bases from J, with 14 bases in between. Germline CDR1 reads MDHEN; CDR2 reads SYDVKM. The chain's CDR3 is CASAPGTGYGYTF. DNA of the CDR3: TGTGCCAGCGCCCCGGGGACGGGCTATGGCTACACCTTC.

This clone appeared a few times. The chain uses TRBV3-1 (or the pseudogene TRBV3-2) and TRBJ1-3; TRBD1 aligns across 9 bases. The CDR3 consists of 15 residues. Germline CDR1 LGHDT, CDR2 YNNKEL (reference sequence). J gave up 2 bases and V 6 bases, and 5 bases lay outside the gene matches. The CDR3 spells CASSPWDRAGNTIYF. The CDR3 nucleotides are TGTGCCAGCAGTCCGTGGGACAGGGCTGGAAACACCATATATTTT.

There are a few counts of this clone. The J gene is TRBJ1-5, the V gene TRBV19, with TRBD1 matching 9 bases. In germline, CDR1 is LNHDA, CDR2 SQIVND (reference sequence). The CDR3 runs 14 residues. The V and J ends lost 5 bases and 2 bases, in that order; junction bases with no gene match: 1. DNA for the CDR3: TGTGCCAGTAGTCGACAGGGGGGCAATCAGCCCCAGCATTTT. Translating gives CASSRQGGNQPQHF. Filled out from reference TRBV19 and TRBJ1-5, the complete variable domain reads DGGITQSPKYLFRKEGQNVTLSCEQNLNHDAMYWYRQDPGQGLRLIYYSQIVNDFQKGDIAEGYSVSREKKESFPLTVTSAQKNPTAFYLCASSRQGGNQPQHFGDGTRLSIL.

The rearrangement links TRBV29-1 to TRBJ1-1, with 7 bases aligning to TRBD1. This CDR3 region has 14 residues. Looked up from germline, CDR1 is SQVTM and CDR2 is ANQGSEA. Trimming removed 6 bases from V and 2 bases from J; junction bases left unmatched: 9. This CDR3 reads CSVTAGTANTEAFF. The CDR3 nucleotides are TGCAGCGTAACCGCCGGGACAGCCAACACTGAAGCTTTCTTT.

The J gene is TRBJ1-5, the V gene TRBV5-6; 11 bases agree with TRBD1. This CDR3 is 14 amino acids long. J was trimmed by 5 bases and V by 3 bases; bases with no gene match: 1. CDR1 SGHDT and CDR2 YYEEEE come from the germline V gene. DNA for the CDR3: TGTGCCAGCAGCTCGGGACAGGGGGATCAGCCCCAGCATTTT. Encoded protein: CASSSGQGDQPQHF.

This chain uses TRBV28 with TRBJ1-2, with TRBD1 matching over 7 bases. The germline V gene encodes CDR1 MDHEN and CDR2 SYDVKM. Trimming at V came to 4 bases and at J to 2 bases, leaving 1 base not matched to a gene. The CDR3 consists of 13 residues. The CDR3 DNA sequence: TGTGCCAGCAGTTCGGACAGGAACTATGGCTACACCTTC. This encodes CASSSDRNYGYTF.

The V call is TRBV10-3, the J call TRBJ2-7; the D gene is possibly TRBD2 (5 bases). V was clipped by 0 bases and J by 6 bases, with 6 bases between them. CDR3 size: 12 residues. Looked up from germline, CDR1 is ENHRY and CDR2 is SYGVKD. CDR3: CAISESRAEQYF. In DNA, the CDR3 is TGTGCCATCAGTGAGTCGAGGGCCGAGCAGTACTTC.

The gene calls are TRBV5-1 and TRBJ1-1; D unclear. Per the germline V gene, CDR1 is SGHRS and CDR2 is YFSETQ. The length of the CDR3 is 14 residues. The germline V and J ends were trimmed by 4 bases and 4 bases, with 14 bases remaining between them. CDR3 loop: CASSLRGGITEAFF. DNA for the CDR3: TGCGCCAGCAGCCTTCGAGGAGGAATCACTGAAGCTTTCTTT.

The genes are TRBV3-1 (or the pseudogene TRBV3-2) and TRBJ1-6; 8 nucleotides match TRBD1. CDR1 and CDR2 (germline): LGHDT, YNNKEL (reference sequence). After removal of 6 bases from V and 9 bases from J, the junction contained 10 bases not matched to a gene. The CDR3 consists of 15 residues. CDR3 loop: CASRYGQGVLSPLHF. Written as DNA, the CDR3 is TGTGCCAGCAGGTACGGACAGGGTGTGCTTTCACCCCTCCACTTT.

This clone was seen a single time. V gene TRBV11-2 combines with J gene TRBJ2-1; TRBD2 agrees at 11 bases. Germline CDR1 reads SGHAT; CDR2 reads FQNNGV. The junction had 5 bases not matched to a gene; V was cut back by 0 bases and J by 13 bases. The CDR3 loop spans 14 amino acids. The CDR3 sequence is CASSLDSGLAAQFF. As DNA, the CDR3 is TGTGCCAGCAGCTTAGATTCGGGACTAGCGGCTCAGTTCTTC.

The chain employs TRBV7-2 and TRBJ1-3, with 8 bases aligning to TRBD1. Germline CDR1 and CDR2: SGHTA and FQGNSA. V was pared by 5 bases and J by 5 bases, with 5 bases of the junction left unmatched. CDR3 length: 14 residues. CDR3 residues: CASSLRQGRNTIYF. The CDR3 DNA sequence: TGTGCCAGCAGCCTACGACAGGGGCGAAACACCATATATTTT.

J is TRBJ2-7 and V is TRBV19, with D tentatively TRBD1 or TRBD2 (6 bases each). This CDR3 spans 14 amino acids. From germline, CDR1 is LNHDA and CDR2 SQIVND (reference sequence). Trimming removed 5 bases at V and 2 bases at J, with 13 bases between. Here the CDR3 DNA reads TGTGCCAGTAGTCCCGGGGGCCCCCCCTACGAGCAGTACTTC. It translates to CASSPGGPPYEQYF.

This sequence joins TRBV5-1 and TRBJ1-3; perhaps TRBD1 as D (5 bases). V lost 0 bases and J lost 0, with 10 bases in between. In germline, CDR1 is SGHRS, CDR2 YFSETQ. The CDR3 totals 16 residues. CDR3 DNA: TGCGCCAGCAGCTTGGGGGGCGCCGACTCTGGAAACACCATATATTTT. Translated: CASSLGGADSGNTIYF.

J is TRBJ2-6 and V is TRBV27, with D possibly being TRBD2 (5 bases). Trimming shortened V by 7 bases and J by 0 bases, and 7 bases separated the two germline ends. The CDR3 has 14 amino acids. Germline CDR1 and CDR2: MNHEY and SMNVEV (reference sequence). In nucleotides, the CDR3 is TGTGCCAGCACTCGGGACTCTGGGGCCAACGTCCTGACTTTC. It codes for CASTRDSGANVLTF.

The chain uses TRBV29-1 and TRBJ1-1; D uncertain. This CDR3 is built from 13 residues. V shed 3 bases and J shed 4 bases, with 12 bases lying between them. Germline values: CDR1 SQVTM, CDR2 ANQGSEA. CDR3 residues: CSVDTPRSTEAFF. In DNA form, the CDR3 reads TGCAGCGTTGATACTCCTCGTAGCACTGAAGCTTTCTTT. Together with reference TRBV29-1 and TRBJ1-1, the CDR3 gives the full variable domain: SAVISQKPSRDICQRGTSLTIQCQVDSQVTMMFWYRQQPGQSLTLIATANQGSEATYESGFVIDKFPISRPNLTFSTLTVSNMSPEDSSIYLCSVDTPRSTEAFFGQGTRLTVV.

This sequence joins TRBV7-8 and TRBJ2-1; D uncertain. Trimming took 4 bases from V and 7 from J, leaving 17 bases between them. The germline CDR1 and CDR2 sequences are SGHVS and FQNEAQ. The CDR3 is 15 amino acids. CDR3 nucleotides: TGTGCCAGCAGCTCTAACCGTTTTCTCAGTAATGAGCAGTTCTTC. Translation gives CASSSNRFLSNEQFF. Complete variable domain (other parts from reference TRBV7-8 and TRBJ2-1): GAGVSQSPRYKVAKRGQDVALRCDPISGHVSLFWYQQALGQGPEFLTYFQNEAQLDKSGLPSDRFFAERPEGSVSTLKIQRTQQEDSAVYLCASSSNRFLSNEQFFGPGTRLTVL.

The V and J genes are TRBV7-9 and TRBJ1-6; D call uncertain. The CDR3 consists of 14 residues. Looked up from germline, CDR1 is SEHNR and CDR2 is FQNEAQ (reference sequence). Trimming cost V 2 bases and J 0 bases, with 2 bases left between them. The CDR3 DNA reads TGTGCCAGCAGCTTAAGCTCCTATAATTCACCCCTCCACTTT. It encodes CASSLSSYNSPLHF.

The table lists this clone with a few counts. The J gene is TRBJ1-2, the V gene TRBV30; perhaps TRBD1 as D (5 bases). Germline lookup yields CDR1 GTSNPN and CDR2 SVGIG (reference sequence). CDR3 size: 13 residues. The V end was cut by 3 bases, the J end by 4 bases, with 12 bases between. CDR3 region: CAWRSTGSYGYTF. Written as DNA, the CDR3 is TGTGCCTGGAGGTCTACAGGCAGCTATGGCTACACCTTC.

The V and J genes are TRBV6-6 and TRBJ1-2; 7 bases match TRBD1. The CDR3 has 13 residues. V lost 4 bases, J lost 6 bases, and 5 bases stayed unmatched. Germline assignment: CDR1 MNHNY and CDR2 SVGAGI (reference sequence). Written as DNA, the CDR3 is TGTGCCAGCAGTTCCGGGACAGTGAATGGCTACACCTTC. Its translation is CASSSGTVNGYTF.

This rearrangement joins TRBV12-5 to TRBJ2-7; perhaps TRBD2 as D (5 bases). This CDR3 contains 15 residues. The V gene's germline CDR1 is LGHNT and CDR2 FRNRAP. Trimming removed 11 bases from V and 5 bases from J, with 25 bases in between. The CDR3: CAGLRRGPGADEQYF. CDR3 nucleotides: TGTGCTGGATTAAGGCGAGGGCCCGGAGCCGACGAGCAGTACTTC.

V and J are TRBV19 and TRBJ1-1; D not certain. V lost 4 bases, J lost 0 bases, and 12 bases lay in between. From germline, CDR1 is LNHDA and CDR2 SQIVND (reference sequence). This CDR3 has 15 residues. The CDR3 sequence is CASSTGSFMNTEAFF. For the CDR3, the DNA is TGTGCCAGTAGTACGGGGAGCTTCATGAACACTGAAGCTTTCTTT.

The CDR3 nucleotides read TGTGCCAGCTCTTGGGACCCGCTACTCTATGGCTACACCTTC. Its translation is CASSWDPLLYGYTF. The J gene is TRBJ1-2, the V gene TRBV6-5; TRBD1 might be the D (5 bases). V was cut by 8 bases and J by 4 bases, with 17 bases left in between. Germline lookup yields CDR1 MNHEY and CDR2 SVGAGI. The CDR3 is made up of 14 amino acids.

The CDR3 loop is CASRLGVRQETQYF. DNA of the CDR3: TGTGCCAGCAGACTTGGGGTTCGGCAAGAGACCCAGTACTTC. The rearrangement links TRBV28 to TRBJ2-5; no reliable D call. Per the germline V gene, CDR1 is MDHEN and CDR2 is SYDVKM. Trimming left V 6 bases short and J 2 bases short, with 13 bases between. This CDR3 has 14 residues.

CDR3 region: CASSFRTGHTDTQYF. CDR3 DNA sequence: TGTGCCAGCAGCTTTAGGACAGGCCACACAGATACGCAGTATTTT. The genes are TRBV11-3 and TRBJ2-3; 7 nucleotides align to TRBD1. Looked up from germline, CDR1 is SGHNT and CDR2 is YENEEA. The V gene end was trimmed by 3 bases and the J gene end by 2 bases; junction bases not matched to a gene: 5. This CDR3 spans 15 amino acids.

This clone was seen only a few times. The V gene is TRBV4-2, the J gene TRBJ2-1; no clear D. Trimming took off 4 bases at V and 0 bases at J, with 10 bases between the two ends. This CDR3 region has 15 residues. CDR1 is LGHNA and CDR2 is YNFKEQ in the germline V gene. The CDR3 DNA reads as TGTGCCAGCAGCCTCCTCCTGAGCTCCTACAATGAGCAGTTCTTC. Protein: CASSLLLSSYNEQFF.

This chain joins TRBV19 and TRBJ1-5; no clear D. V lost 2 bases and J 4 bases, leaving 3 bases between the germline ends. The V gene's germline CDR1 is LNHDA and CDR2 SQIVND (reference sequence). The CDR3 extends over 12 amino acids. CDR3 coding DNA: TGTGCCAGTAGTATACCGAATCAGCCCCAGCATTTT. It encodes CASSIPNQPQHF.

V and J are TRBV6-1 and TRBJ2-1, with 7 bases aligning to TRBD1. J lost 2 bases, V lost 0 bases, and 4 bases had no gene match. Germline lookup yields CDR1 MNHNS and CDR2 SASEGT. The CDR3 is 16 amino acids. The CDR3 sequence is CASSEAGTGAYNEQFF. CDR3 in DNA: TGTGCCAGCAGTGAAGCGGGAACAGGGGCCTACAATGAGCAGTTCTTC.

This clone was counted between two and nine times. One junction end does not reproduce the germline sequence, and a read error may be involved. The chain combines TRBV7-7 with TRBJ2-5; 9 nucleotides match TRBD2. The CDR3 length is 14 residues. CDR1 and CDR2 (germline): SSHAT, FNYEAQ (reference sequence). The CDR3 DNA reads as TGTGCTAGCAGCCCTACTAGCGGGCGGGTGACCCAGTACTTC. Translation: CASSPTSGRVTQYF.

This clone was counted only a few times. This sequence joins TRBV7-2 and TRBJ2-7; D remains unclear. Trimming shortened V by 5 bases and J by 4 bases, and 12 bases separated the two germline ends. Germline V gives CDR1 SGHTA, CDR2 FQGNSA. The CDR3 is made up of 13 amino acids. The CDR3 is CASSPSNNYEQYF. CDR3 sequence (DNA): TGTGCCAGCAGCCCCTCCAACAATTACGAGCAGTACTTC.